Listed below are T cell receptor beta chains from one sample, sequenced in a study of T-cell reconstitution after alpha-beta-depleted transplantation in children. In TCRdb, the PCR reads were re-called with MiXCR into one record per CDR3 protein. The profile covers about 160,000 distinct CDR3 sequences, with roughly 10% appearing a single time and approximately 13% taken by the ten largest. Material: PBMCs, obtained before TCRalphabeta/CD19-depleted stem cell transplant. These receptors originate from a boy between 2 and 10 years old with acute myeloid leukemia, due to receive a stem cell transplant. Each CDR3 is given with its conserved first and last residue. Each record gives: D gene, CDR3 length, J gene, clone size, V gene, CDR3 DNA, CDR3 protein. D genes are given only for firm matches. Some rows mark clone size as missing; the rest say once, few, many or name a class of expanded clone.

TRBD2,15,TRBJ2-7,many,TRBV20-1,TGCAGTGCTAGAGATCCAGCGGGAGGGCCAGGCGAGCAGTACTTC,CSARDPAGGPGEQYF
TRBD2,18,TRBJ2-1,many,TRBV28,TGTGCCAGCAGTTTACGCTGGAGTCGGACTAGCGGGAGGATTGAGCAGTTCTTC,CASSLRWSRTSGRIEQFF
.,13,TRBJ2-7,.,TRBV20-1,TGCAGTGCTAGTTATGATTACGGCTACGAGCAGTACTTC,CSASYDYGYEQYF
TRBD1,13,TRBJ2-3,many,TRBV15,TGTGCCACCAGCAAGGGACAGGCAGATACGCAGTATTTT,CATSKGQADTQYF
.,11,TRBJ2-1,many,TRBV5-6,TGTGCCAGCAGCTGGTTCAATGAGCAGTTCTTC,CASSWFNEQFF
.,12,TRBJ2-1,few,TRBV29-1,TGCAGCCCACAAGATCTCTACAATGAGCAGTTCTTC,CSPQDLYNEQFF
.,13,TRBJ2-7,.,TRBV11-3,TGTGCCAGCAGCCTCACCGCTTGGGACGAGCAGTACTTC,CASSLTAWDEQYF
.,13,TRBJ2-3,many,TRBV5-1,TGCGCCAGCAGCTTGGTCGTATCCGATACGCAGTATTTT,CASSLVVSDTQYF
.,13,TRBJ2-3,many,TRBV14,TGTGCCAGCAGCCAAGATCCTCCAGATACGCAGTATTTT,CASSQDPPDTQYF
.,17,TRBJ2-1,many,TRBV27,TGTGCCAGCACCCCCCGGGTCAGGGCCTTACAAAGCAATGAGCAGTTCTTC,CASTPRVRALQSNEQFF
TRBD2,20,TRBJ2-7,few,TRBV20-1,TGCAGTGCTAGAGAGGGGGGGGCCATACGCGGACTAGCGGCAACCTACGAGCAGTACTTC,CSAREGGAIRGLAATYEQYF
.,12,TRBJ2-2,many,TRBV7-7,TGTGCCAGCAGCCCCCGCACCGGGGAGCTGTTTTTT,CASSPRTGELFF
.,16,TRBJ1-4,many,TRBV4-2,TGTGCCAGCAGCCAAGATGGGGCCGGGACCCTTGAAAAACTGTTTTTT,CASSQDGAGTLEKLFF
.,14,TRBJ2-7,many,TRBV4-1,TGCGCCAGCAGCCATCCGGGACTGTCCTACGAGCAGTACTTC,CASSHPGLSYEQYF
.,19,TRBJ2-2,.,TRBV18,TGTGCCAGCTCACCATTTTTCGAATTGGGCCGGTTGAACACCGGGGAGCTGTTTTTT,CASSPFFELGRLNTGELFF
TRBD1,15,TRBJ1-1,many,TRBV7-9,TGTGCCAGCAGCTTAGGGACAGGGTTTGGCGCTGAAGCTTTCTTT,CASSLGTGFGAEAFF
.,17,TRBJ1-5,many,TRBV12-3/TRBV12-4,TGTGCCAGCAGTTCTGGGCGCAGACAAGATAGCAATCAGCCCCAGCATTTT,CASSSGRRQDSNQPQHF
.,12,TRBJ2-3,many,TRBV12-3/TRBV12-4,TGTGCCAGCAGTTTCATGACAGATACGCAGTATTTT,CASSFMTDTQYF
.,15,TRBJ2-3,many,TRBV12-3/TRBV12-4,TGTGCCAGCAGTTTAGGGTGGACCACCACAGATACGCAGTATTTT,CASSLGWTTTDTQYF
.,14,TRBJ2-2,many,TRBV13,TGTGCCAGCACCCCCCCTTGGAACACCGGGGAGCTGTTTTTT,CASTPPWNTGELFF
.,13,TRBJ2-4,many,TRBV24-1,TGTGCCACCAGTTCAGGGTCCAAAAACATTCAGTACTTC,CATSSGSKNIQYF
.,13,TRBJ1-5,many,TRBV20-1,TGCAGTGCTTCTTGGGACCCTAATCAGCCCCAGCATTTT,CSASWDPNQPQHF
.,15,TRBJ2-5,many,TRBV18,TGTGCCAGCTCACCCGGGAGTATCGCGCGGGAGACCCAGTACTTC,CASSPGSIARETQYF
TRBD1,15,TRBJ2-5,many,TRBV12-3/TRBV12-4,TGTGCCAGCAGCGGACAGGGTCTCGGTCAAGAGACCCAGTACTTC,CASSGQGLGQETQYF
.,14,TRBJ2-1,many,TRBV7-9,TGTGCCAGCTGCCCCGGAAGGGGCATCAATGAGCAGTTCTTC,CASCPGRGINEQFF
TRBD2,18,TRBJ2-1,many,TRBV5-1,TGCGCCAGCAGCTCCCGAGCAGCGGGGGGGCCGCGATACAATGAGCAGTTCTTC,CASSSRAAGGPRYNEQFF
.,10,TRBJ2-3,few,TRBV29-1,TGCAGCGTAGTATTAGATACGCAGTATTTT,CSVVLDTQYF
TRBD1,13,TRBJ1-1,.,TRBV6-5,TGTGCCAGCAGTTTCAACAGGGGCACTGAAGCTTTCTTT,CASSFNRGTEAFF
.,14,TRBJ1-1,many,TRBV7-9,TGTGCCAGCAGCTTAGCAGGGGATGCCACTGAAGCTTTCTTT,CASSLAGDATEAFF
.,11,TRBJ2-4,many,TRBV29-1,TGCAGCGTTCGGCCCGCGGACATTCAGTACTTC,CSVRPADIQYF
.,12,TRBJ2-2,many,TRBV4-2,TGTGCCAGCAGCCAAGTTACCGGGGAGCTGTTTTTT,CASSQVTGELFF
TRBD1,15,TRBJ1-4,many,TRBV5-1,TGCGCCAGCAGGAGGGACAGGGCAACTAATGAAAAACTGTTTTTT,CASRRDRATNEKLFF
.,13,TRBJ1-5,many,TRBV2,TGTGCCAGCAGAGTCGGAGCCTGGCAGCCCCAGCATTTT,CASRVGAWQPQHF
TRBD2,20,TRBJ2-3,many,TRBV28,TGTGCCACCTCGACCGGAACCGGGACTAGCGGGAGGGCCGGGAGAGATACGCAGTATTTT,CATSTGTGTSGRAGRDTQYF
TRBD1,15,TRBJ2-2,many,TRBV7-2,TGTGCCAGCAGCTCTGACAGGGTTTCCACCGGGGAGCTGTTTTTT,CASSSDRVSTGELFF
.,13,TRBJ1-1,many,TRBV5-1,TGCGCCAGCAGTCCTACGGGGGACACTGAAGCTTTCTTT,CASSPTGDTEAFF
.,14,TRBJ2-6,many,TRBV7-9,TGTGCCAGCACCCAGAGCTCTGGGGCCAACGTCCTGACTTTC,CASTQSSGANVLTF
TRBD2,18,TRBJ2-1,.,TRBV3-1,TGTGCCTGCTGTCCCTTTGATGCGGGAGAGAGCTCCTACAATGAGCAGTTCTTC,CACCPFDAGESSYNEQFF
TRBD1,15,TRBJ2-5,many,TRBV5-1,TGCGCCAGCAGCCCCGGGACAGCGTACCAAGAGACCCAGTACTTC,CASSPGTAYQETQYF
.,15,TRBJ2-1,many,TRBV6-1,TGTGCCAGCAGTCAGGGGACGGGATGGGACAATGAGCAGTTCTTC,CASSQGTGWDNEQFF
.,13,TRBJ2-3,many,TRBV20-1,TGCAGTGCCAGCGTATACGTCCCAGATACGCAGTATTTT,CSASVYVPDTQYF
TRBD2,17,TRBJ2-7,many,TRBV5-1,TGCGCCAGCAGCTTGGAATCTAGCGGGAGAGGCGCCTACGAGCAGTACTTC,CASSLESSGRGAYEQYF
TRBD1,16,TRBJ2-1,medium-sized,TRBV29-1,TGCAGCGTTCGAGGGGGGGACAGGGCAGCGTACAATGAGCAGTTCTTC,CSVRGGDRAAYNEQFF
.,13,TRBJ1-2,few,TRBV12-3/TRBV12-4,TGTGCCAGCAGCTATGGGGCAGGGTCTGGCTACACCTTC,CASSYGAGSGYTF
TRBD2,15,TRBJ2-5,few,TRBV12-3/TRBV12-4,TGTGCCAGCAGTTTAGTCTCGGGGGGGCTGAAGACCCAGTACTTC,CASSLVSGGLKTQYF
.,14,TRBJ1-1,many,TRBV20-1,TGCAGTGCTAGTGACGCGGGGAAGAACACTGAAGCTTTCTTT,CSASDAGKNTEAFF
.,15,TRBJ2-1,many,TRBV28,TGTGCCACCACAAGAAGAGAGAGCGGGTACAATGAGCAGTTCTTC,CATTRRESGYNEQFF
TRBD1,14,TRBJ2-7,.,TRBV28,TGTGCCAGCACTCCAGGGGGCGAAAAATACGAGCAGTACTTC,CASTPGGEKYEQYF